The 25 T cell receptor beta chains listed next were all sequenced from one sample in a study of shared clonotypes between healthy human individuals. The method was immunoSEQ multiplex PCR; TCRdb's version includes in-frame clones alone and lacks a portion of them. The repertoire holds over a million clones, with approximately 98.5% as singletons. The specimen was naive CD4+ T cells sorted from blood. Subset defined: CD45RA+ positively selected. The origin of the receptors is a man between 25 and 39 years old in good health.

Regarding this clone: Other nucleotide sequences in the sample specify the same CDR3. The CDR3 DNA reads as TGTGCCAGCAGTCTTGACAGGGTGGTCTACGAGCAGTACTTC. Its protein product is CASSLDRVVYEQYF. J is TRBJ2-7 and V is TRBV28; 7 nucleotides align to TRBD1. Germline lookup yields CDR1 MDHEN and CDR2 SYDVKM. This CDR3 has 14 amino acids. J gave up 3 bases and V 5 bases, and 7 bases lay outside the gene matches.

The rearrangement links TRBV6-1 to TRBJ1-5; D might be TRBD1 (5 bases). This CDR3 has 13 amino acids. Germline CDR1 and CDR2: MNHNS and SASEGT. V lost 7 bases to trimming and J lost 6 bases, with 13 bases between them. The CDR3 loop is CASIGRAFQPQHF. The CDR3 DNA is TGTGCCAGCATCGGCAGGGCCTTTCAGCCCCAGCATTTT.

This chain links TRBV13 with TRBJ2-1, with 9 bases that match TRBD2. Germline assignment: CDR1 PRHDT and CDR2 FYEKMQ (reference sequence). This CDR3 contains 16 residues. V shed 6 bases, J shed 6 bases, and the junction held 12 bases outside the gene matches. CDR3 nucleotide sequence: TGTGCCAGCAGGATGAGTAGCGGGAGCCGGGGCAATGAGCAGTTCTTC. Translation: CASRMSSGSRGNEQFF.

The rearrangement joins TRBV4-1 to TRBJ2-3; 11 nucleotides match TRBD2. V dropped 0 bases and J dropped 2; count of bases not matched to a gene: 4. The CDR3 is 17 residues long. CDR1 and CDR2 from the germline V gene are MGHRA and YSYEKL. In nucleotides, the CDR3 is TGCGCCAGCAGCCAAGACTGGACTAGCGGGTCCACAGATACGCAGTATTTT. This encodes CASSQDWTSGSTDTQYF.

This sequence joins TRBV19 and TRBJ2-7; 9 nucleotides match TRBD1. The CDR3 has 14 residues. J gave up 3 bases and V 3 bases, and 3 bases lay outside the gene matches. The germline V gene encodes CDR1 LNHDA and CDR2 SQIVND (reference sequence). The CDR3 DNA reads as TGTGCCAGTAGTATCAGACAGGGGGGCTACGAGCAGTACTTC. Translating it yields CASSIRQGGYEQYF.

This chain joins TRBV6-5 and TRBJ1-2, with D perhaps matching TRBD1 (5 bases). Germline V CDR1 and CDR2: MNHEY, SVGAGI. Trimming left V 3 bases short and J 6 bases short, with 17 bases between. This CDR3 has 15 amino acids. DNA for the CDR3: TGTGCCAGCAGTTATGGGAGGGGCTGGTCGAATGGCTACACCTTC. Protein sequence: CASSYGRGWSNGYTF.

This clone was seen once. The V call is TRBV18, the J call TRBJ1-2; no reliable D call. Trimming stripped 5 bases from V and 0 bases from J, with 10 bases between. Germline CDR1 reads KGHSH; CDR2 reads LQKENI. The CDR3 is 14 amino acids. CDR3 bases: TGTGCCAGCTCAGTAAGAGAATCTAACTATGGCTACACCTTC. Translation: CASSVRESNYGYTF. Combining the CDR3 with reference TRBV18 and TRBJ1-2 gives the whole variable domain NAGVMQNPRHLVRRRGQEARLRCSPMKGHSHVYWYRQLPEEGLKFMVYLQKENIIDESGMPKERFSAEFPKEGPSILRIQQVVRGDSAAYFCASSVRESNYGYTFGSGTRLTVV.

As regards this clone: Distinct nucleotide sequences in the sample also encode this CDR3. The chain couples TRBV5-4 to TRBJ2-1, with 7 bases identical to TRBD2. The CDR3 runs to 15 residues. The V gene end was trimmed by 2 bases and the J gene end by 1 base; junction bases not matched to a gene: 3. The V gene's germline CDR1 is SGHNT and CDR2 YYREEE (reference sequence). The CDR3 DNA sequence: TGTGCCAGCAGCTTAGGCGGGAGTTCCTACAATGAGCAGTTCTTC. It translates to CASSLGGSSYNEQFF.

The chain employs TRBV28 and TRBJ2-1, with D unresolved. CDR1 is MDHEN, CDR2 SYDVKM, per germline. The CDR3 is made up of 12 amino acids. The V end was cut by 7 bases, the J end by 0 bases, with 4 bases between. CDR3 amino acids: CASISSYNEQFF. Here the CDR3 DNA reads TGTGCCAGCATCAGCTCCTACAATGAGCAGTTCTTC. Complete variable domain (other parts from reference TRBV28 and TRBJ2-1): DVKVTQSSRYLVKRTGEKVFLECVQDMDHENMFWYRQDPGLGLRLIYFSYDVKMKEKGDIPEGYSVSREKKERFSLILESASTNQTSMYLCASISSYNEQFFGPGTRLTVL.

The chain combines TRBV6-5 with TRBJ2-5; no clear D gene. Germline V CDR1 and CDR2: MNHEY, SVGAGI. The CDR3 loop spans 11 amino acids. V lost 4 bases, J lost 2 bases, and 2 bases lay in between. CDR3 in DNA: TGTGCCAGCAGTTTTCAAGAGACCCAGTACTTC. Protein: CASSFQETQYF.

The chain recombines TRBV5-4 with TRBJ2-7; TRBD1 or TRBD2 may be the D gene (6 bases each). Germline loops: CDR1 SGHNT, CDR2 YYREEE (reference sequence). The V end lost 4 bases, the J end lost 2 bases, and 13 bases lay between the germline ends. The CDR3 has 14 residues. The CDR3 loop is CASSVKGGPYEQYF. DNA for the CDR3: TGTGCCAGCAGCGTCAAGGGGGGTCCCTACGAGCAGTACTTC.

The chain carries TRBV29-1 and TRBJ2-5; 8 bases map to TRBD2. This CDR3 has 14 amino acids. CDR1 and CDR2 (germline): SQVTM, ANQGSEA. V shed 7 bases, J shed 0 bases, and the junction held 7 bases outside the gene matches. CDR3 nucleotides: TGCAGCGCCCGGACTAGCACAGACCAAGAGACCCAGTACTTC. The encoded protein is CSARTSTDQETQYF. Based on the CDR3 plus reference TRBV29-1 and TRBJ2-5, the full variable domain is SAVISQKPSRDICQRGTSLTIQCQVDSQVTMMFWYRQQPGQSLTLIATANQGSEATYESGFVIDKFPISRPNLTFSTLTVSNMSPEDSSIYLCSARTSTDQETQYFGPGTRLLVL.

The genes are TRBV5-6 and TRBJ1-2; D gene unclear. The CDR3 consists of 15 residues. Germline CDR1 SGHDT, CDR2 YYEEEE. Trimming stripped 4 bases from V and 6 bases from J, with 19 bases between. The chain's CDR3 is CASSALGRRSDGYTF. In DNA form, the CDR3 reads TGTGCCAGCAGCGCCCTAGGACGTCGAAGTGATGGCTACACCTTC.

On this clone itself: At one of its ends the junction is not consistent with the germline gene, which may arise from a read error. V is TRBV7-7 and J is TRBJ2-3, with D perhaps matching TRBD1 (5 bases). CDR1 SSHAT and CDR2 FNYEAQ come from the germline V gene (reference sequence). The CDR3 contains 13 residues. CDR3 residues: CASSLGQAGTQYF. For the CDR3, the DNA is TGTGCTAGCAGCTTAGGCCAGGCAGGGACGCAGTATTTT. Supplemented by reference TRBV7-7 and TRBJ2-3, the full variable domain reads GAGVSQSPRYKVTKRGQDVTLRCDPISSHATLYWYQQALGQGPEFLTYFNYEAQPDKSGLPSDRFSAERPEGSISTLTIQRTEQRDSAMYRCASSLGQAGTQYFGPGTRLTVL.

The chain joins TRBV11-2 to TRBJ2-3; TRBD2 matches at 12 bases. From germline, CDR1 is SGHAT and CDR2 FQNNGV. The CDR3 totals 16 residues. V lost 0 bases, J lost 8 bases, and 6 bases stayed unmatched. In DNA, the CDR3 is TGTGCCAGCAGCTTAGAGCTAGCGGGAGGGCCGGGTACGCAGTATTTT. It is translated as CASSLELAGGPGTQYF. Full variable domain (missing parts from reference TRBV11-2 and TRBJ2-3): EAGVAQSPRYKIIEKRQSVAFWCNPISGHATLYWYQQILGQGPKLLIQFQNNGVVDDSQLPKDRFSAERLKGVDSTLKIQPAKLEDSAVYLCASSLELAGGPGTQYFGPGTRLTVL.

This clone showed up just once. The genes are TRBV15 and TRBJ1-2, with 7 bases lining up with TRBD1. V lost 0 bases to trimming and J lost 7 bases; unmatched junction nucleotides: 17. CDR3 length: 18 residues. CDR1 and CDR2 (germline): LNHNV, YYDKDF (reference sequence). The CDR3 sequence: CATSRDPGTVIVSGGYTF. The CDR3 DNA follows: TGTGCCACCAGCAGAGACCCCGGGACAGTTATCGTGAGTGGTGGCTACACCTTC.

DNA of the CDR3: TGTGCTGTCGGGAGCGGGGGGACAGATACGCAGTATTTT. Amino acid sequence: CAVGSGGTDTQYF. The V and J genes are TRBV12-5 and TRBJ2-3, with 9 bases fitting TRBD2. This CDR3 is 13 amino acids long. With 11 bases clipped from V and 3 bases from J, the junction kept 6 bases outside the gene matches. CDR1 LGHNT and CDR2 FRNRAP come from the germline V gene. Together with reference TRBV12-5 and TRBJ2-3, the CDR3 gives the full variable domain: DARVTQTPRHKVTEMGQEVTMRCQPILGHNTVFWYRQTMMQGLELLAYFRNRAPLDDSGMPKDRFSAEMPDATLATLKIQPSEPRDSAVYFCAVGSGGTDTQYFGPGTRLTVL.

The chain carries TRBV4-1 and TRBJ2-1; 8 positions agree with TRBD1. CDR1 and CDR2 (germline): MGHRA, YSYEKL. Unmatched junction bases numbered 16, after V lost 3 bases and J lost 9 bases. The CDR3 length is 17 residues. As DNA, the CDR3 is TGCGCCAGCAGCCATCTTCCGGGACAGGCCGCCCGGGGTGAGCAGTTCTTC. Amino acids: CASSHLPGQAARGEQFF.

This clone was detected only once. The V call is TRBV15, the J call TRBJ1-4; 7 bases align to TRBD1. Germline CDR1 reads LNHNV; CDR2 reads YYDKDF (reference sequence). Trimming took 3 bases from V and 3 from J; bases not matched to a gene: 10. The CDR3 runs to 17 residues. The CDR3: CATSRMTAGGPNEKLFF. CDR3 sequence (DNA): TGTGCCACCAGCAGGATGACCGCAGGGGGTCCTAATGAAAAACTGTTTTTT.

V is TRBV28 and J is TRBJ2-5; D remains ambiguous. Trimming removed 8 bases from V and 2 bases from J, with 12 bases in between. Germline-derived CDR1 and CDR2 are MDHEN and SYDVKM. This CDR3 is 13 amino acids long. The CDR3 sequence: CASSPRSQETQYF. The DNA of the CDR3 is TGTGCCAGCTCCCCCCGCAGTCAAGAGACCCAGTACTTC.

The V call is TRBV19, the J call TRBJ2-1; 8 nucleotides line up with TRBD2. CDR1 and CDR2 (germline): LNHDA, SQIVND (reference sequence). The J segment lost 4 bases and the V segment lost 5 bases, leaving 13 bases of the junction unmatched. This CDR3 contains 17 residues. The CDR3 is CASSPLSGSGNYNEQFF. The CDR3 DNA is TGTGCCAGTAGTCCCCTTTCGGGTAGCGGGAATTACAATGAGCAGTTCTTC.

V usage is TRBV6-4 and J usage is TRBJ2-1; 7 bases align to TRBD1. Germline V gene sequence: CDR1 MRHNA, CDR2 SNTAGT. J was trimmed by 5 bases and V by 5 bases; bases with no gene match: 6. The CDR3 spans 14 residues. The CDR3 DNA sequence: TGTGCCAGCAGTAGACAGGGTGCCGACAATGAGCAGTTCTTC. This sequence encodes CASSRQGADNEQFF.

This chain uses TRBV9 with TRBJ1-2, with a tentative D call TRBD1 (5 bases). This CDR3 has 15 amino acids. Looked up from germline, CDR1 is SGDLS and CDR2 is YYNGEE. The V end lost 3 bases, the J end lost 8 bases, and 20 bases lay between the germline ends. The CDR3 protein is CASSDSQRGLGGYTF. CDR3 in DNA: TGTGCCAGCAGCGACTCCCAAAGGGGACTAGGGGGCTACACCTTC.

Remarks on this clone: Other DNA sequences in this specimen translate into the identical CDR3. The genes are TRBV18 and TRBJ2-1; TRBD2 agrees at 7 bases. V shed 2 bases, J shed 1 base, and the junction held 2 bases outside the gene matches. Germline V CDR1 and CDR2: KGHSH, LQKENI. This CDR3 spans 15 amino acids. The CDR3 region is CASSPGGGSYNEQFF. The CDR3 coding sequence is TGTGCCAGCTCACCAGGGGGGGGATCCTACAATGAGCAGTTCTTC.

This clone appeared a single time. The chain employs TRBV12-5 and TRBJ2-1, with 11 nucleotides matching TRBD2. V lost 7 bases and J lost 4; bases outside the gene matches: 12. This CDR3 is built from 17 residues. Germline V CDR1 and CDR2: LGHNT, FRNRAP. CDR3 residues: CASVAESGTSGYNEQFF. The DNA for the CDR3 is TGTGCTAGTGTCGCGGAATCCGGGACTAGCGGTTACAATGAGCAGTTCTTC.